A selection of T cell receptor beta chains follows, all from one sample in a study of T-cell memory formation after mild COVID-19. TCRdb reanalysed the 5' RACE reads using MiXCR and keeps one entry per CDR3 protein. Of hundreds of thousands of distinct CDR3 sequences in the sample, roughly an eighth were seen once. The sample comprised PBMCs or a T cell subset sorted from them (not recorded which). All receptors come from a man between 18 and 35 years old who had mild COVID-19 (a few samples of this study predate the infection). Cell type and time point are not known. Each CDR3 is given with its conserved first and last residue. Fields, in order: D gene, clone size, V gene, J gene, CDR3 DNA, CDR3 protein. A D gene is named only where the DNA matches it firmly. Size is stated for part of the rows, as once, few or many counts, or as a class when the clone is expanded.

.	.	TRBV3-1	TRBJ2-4	TGTGCCAGCAGCCCCGGGGAGATGAGGATTCAGTACTTC	CASSPGEMRIQYF
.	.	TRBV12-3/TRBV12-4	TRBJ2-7	TGTGCCAGCAGCCCCCGCAGGGTTTACGAGCAGTACTTC	CASSPRRVYEQYF
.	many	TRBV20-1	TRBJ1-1	TGCAGTGCTAGGGAGAACACTGAAGCTTTCTTT	CSARENTEAFF
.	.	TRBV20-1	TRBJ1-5	TGCAGTGCTTGGGACGGAAACAAACAGCCCCAGCATTTT	CSAWDGNKQPQHF
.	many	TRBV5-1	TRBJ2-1	TGCGCCAGCAGCTTCGGAGCCTTGACCTACAATGAGCAGTTCTTC	CASSFGALTYNEQFF
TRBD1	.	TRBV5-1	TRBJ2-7	TGCGCCAGCAGCTTACAGGGGGGAAACTACGAGCAGTACTTC	CASSLQGGNYEQYF
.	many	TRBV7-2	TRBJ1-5	TGTGCCAGCAGCCGTGGGGGGCAGCCCCAGCATTTT	CASSRGGQPQHF
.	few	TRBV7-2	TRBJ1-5	TGTGCCAGCAGCTTAGTGGACAGTGATCAGCCCCAGCATTTT	CASSLVDSDQPQHF
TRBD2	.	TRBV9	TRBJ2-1	TGTGCCAGCAGCGCGGGGGGGCCGGATGAGCAGTTCTTC	CASSAGGPDEQFF
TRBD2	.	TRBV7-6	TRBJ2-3	TGTGCCAGCAGCTCGGGACTAGCCGTAGATACGCAGTATTTT	CASSSGLAVDTQYF
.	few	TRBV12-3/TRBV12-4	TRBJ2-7	TGTGCCAGCAGTGGCTCGTCTGAGCAGTACTTC	CASSGSSEQYF
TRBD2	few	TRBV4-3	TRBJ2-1	TGCGCCAGCAGCCCTAGACTCGGGGGGGCCTACAATGAGCAGTTCTTC	CASSPRLGGAYNEQFF
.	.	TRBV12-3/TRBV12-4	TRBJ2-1	TGTGCCATCGAGGGGCATGTCTCCTACAATGAGCAGTTCTTC	CAIEGHVSYNEQFF
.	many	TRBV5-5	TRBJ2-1	TGTGCCAGCAGCTTGATTGTAAGGGAGCAGTTCTTC	CASSLIVREQFF
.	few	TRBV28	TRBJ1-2	TGTGCCGGAGGGGATGGGGGGACTTCTAACTATGGCTACACCTTC	CAGGDGGTSNYGYTF
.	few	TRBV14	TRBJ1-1	TGTGCCAGCAGCCAAGTGGCGGTGAACACTGAAGCTTTCTTT	CASSQVAVNTEAFF
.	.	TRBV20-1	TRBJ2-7	TGCAGTGCTAGAGATCGGAGGACAGTTGGGAAGCAGTACTTC	CSARDRRTVGKQYF
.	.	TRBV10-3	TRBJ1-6	TGTGCCATCAGTACAATCCACCGGGGCTTGGGTAATTCACCCCTCCACTTT	CAISTIHRGLGNSPLHF
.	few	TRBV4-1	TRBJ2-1	TGCGCCAGCAGCCGAGTCGGCGGGACAAAAGCTCTCACTCTCTTC	CASSRVGGTKALTLF
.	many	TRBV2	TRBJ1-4	TGTGCCAGCGCTGGGGCTAATGAAAAACTGTTTTTT	CASAGANEKLFF
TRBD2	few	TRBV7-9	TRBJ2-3	TGTGCCAGCAGCTACCTAGCGGGGGTTCAAACAGATACGCAGTATTTT	CASSYLAGVQTDTQYF
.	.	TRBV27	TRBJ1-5	TGTGCCAGCAGCCCCCCGGGGGAGAGGGGGCAGCCCCAGCATTTT	CASSPPGERGQPQHF
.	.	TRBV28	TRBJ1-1	TGTGCCAGCAGCCACCGGGGAAACACTGAAGCTTTCTTT	CASSHRGNTEAFF
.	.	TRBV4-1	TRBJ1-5	TGCGCCAGCAGCCAAGTGTCGAGGTTTCCTAATCAGCCCCAGCATTTT	CASSQVSRFPNQPQHF
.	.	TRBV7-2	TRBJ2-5	TGTGCCAGCAGCTATCGGGGGCCAGAGACCCAGTACTTC	CASSYRGPETQYF
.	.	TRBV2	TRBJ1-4	TGTGCCAGCAGTGATATGTCGACAGAGGGGAAACTGTTTTTT	CASSDMSTEGKLFF
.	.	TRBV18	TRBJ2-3	TGTGCCAGCTCACCGCCGGGACGGCGGAGCACAGATACGCAGTATTTT	CASSPPGRRSTDTQYF
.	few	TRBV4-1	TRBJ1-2	TGCGCCAGCAGCCGCCGGACAGCTAACTATGGCTACACCTTC	CASSRRTANYGYTF
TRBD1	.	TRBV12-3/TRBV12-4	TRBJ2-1	TGTGCCAGCAGTCCTCAAGGGACAGGGGCTTGGAATGAGCAGTTCTTC	CASSPQGTGAWNEQFF
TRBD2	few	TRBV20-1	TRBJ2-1	TGCAGTGCTACATCCGGGACTAGTTACGATGAGCAGTTCTTC	CSATSGTSYDEQFF
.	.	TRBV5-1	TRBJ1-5	TGCGCCAGCGCTATTGGACCGGAATCTCGACAGCCCCAGCATTTT	CASAIGPESRQPQHF
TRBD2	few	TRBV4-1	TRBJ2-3	TGCGCCAGCAGTCCCGGACTAGCGCAGGCATCAGATACGCAGTATTTT	CASSPGLAQASDTQYF
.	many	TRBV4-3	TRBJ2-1	TGCGCCAGCAGCCTTGGAACGGCCCTGAGCTCCTACAATGAGCAGTTCTTC	CASSLGTALSSYNEQFF
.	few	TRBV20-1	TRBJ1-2	TGCAGTGCTAGAGATCCACTCAACTATGGCTACACCTTC	CSARDPLNYGYTF
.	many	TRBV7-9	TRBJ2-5	TGTGCCAGCAGCTTCACCAGCCGCCAAGAGACCCAGTACTTC	CASSFTSRQETQYF
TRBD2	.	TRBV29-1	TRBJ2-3	TGCAGCGTTGAAACTGCGGGGGGGCGTGAAGATACGCAGTATTTT	CSVETAGGREDTQYF
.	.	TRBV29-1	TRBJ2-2	TGCAGCGTTGCGCCAAGTTCCGGGGAGCTGTTTTTT	CSVAPSSGELFF
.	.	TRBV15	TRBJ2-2	TGTGCCACCAGCAGAGAACACACGAACACCGGGGAGCTGTTTTTT	CATSREHTNTGELFF
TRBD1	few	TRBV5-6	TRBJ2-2	TGTGCCAGCAGCGTGGGGGACAGGGGGACCGGGGAGCTGTTTTTT	CASSVGDRGTGELFF
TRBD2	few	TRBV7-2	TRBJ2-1	TGTGCCAGCAGCTTAGCCGGAAACCTAGCGGGGGGGAGCAATGAGCAGTTCTTC	CASSLAGNLAGGSNEQFF
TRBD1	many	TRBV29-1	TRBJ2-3	TGCAGCGCCCCCCGGGGACAGGGCACAGATACGCAGTATTTT	CSAPRGQGTDTQYF
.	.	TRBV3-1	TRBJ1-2	TGTGCCAGCGGACTGCTTAACTATGGCTACACCTTC	CASGLLNYGYTF
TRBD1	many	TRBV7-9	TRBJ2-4	TGTGCCAGCAGCATACAGGGGACCATTCAGTACTTC	CASSIQGTIQYF